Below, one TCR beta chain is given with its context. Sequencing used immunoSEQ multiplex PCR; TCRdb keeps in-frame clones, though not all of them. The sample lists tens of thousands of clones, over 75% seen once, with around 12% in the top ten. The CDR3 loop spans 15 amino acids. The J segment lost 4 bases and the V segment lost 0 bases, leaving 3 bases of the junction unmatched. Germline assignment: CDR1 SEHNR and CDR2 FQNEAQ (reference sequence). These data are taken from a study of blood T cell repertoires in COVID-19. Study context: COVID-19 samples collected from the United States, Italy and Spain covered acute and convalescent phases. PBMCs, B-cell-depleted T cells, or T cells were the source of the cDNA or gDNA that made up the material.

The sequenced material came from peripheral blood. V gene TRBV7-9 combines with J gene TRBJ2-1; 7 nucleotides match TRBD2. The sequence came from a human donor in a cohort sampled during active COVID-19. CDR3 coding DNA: TGTGCCAGCAGCTTAGCTCGGACTAGGTACAATGAGCAGTTCTTC. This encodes CASSLARTRYNEQFF.